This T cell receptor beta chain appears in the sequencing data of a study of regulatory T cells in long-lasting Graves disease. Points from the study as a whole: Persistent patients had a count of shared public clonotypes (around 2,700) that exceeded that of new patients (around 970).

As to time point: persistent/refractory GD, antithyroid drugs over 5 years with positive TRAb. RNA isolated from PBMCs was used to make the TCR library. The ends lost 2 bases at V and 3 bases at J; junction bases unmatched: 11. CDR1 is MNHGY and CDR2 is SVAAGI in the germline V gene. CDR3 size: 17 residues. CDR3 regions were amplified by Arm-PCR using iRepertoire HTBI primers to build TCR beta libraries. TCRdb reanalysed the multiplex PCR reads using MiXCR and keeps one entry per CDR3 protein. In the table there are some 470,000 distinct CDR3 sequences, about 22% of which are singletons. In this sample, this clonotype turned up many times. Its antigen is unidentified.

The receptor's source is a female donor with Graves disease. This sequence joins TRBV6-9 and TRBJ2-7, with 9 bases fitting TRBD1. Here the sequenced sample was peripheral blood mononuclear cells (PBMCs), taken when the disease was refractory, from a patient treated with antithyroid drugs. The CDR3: CASSYKWQDRGLYEQYF. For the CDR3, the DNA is TGTGCCAGCAGTTATAAGTGGCAGGACAGGGGACTCTACGAGCAGTACTTC.